This TCR beta chain was identified in a study of T-cell reconstitution after alpha-beta-depleted transplantation in children. This clonotype was counted a few times. Its antigen is unidentified. Germline V CDR1 and CDR2: SGHDT, YYEEEE. The CDR3 consists of 14 residues. Trimming shortened V by 5 bases and J by 7 bases, and 19 bases separated the two germline ends. The study, taken as a whole, reports: For some patients, TCRbeta diversity was high at day 60 because of recipient T cells and thymic progenitors that survived. The study reportedly traced alpha-beta T cells about two months after transplant to several hundred expanded graft clones. Counts and diversity of T cells one year after transplant came mostly from newly produced T cells.

The authors prepared the TCRbeta library with unique molecular identifiers. One entry per CDR3 protein results from TCRdb running MiXCR on the PCR reads. The table includes around 800,000 distinct CDR3 sequences, approximately 15% detected once. The TCR originated in a male patient younger than 18 who had a stem cell transplant for acute lymphoblastic leukemia, so the T cells may come from the graft donor. J is TRBJ2-7 and V is TRBV5-6; D is undetermined. The sequenced sample was PBMCs, mostly from graft donor cells, obtained 360 days after TCRalphabeta/CD19-depleted stem cell transplant. This chain's CDR3 is CASSPSEPGGEQYF. DNA for the CDR3: TGTGCCAGCAGTCCCTCGGAGCCCGGCGGAGAGCAGTACTTC.